This T cell receptor (beta chain) was profiled in a study of blood T cells in healthy people across ages. With a J-beta primer mix and a sample-barcoded 5' primer, a second PCR ran 7 to 11 cycles. TCRdb reprocessed the 5' RACE reads with MiXCR, giving one entry per CDR3 protein. The sample lists about 1.1 million distinct CDR3 sequences, roughly two fifths seen once, with approximately 14% in the top ten. This CDR3 comprises 14 residues. The V and J ends lost 7 bases and 2 bases respectively, with 13 bases between them. CDR1 is MNHEY, CDR2 SVGEGT, per germline. The chain combines TRBV6-2 or TRBV6-3 with TRBJ2-3; D unresolved. This sequence was found in a man aged 18 to 29 in good health. Material for sequencing was blood. The CDR3 loop reads CASTKLEPTDTQYF. The CDR3 DNA follows: TGTGCCAGCACCAAACTGGAGCCCACAGATACGCAGTATTTT.